The rows below give T cell receptor beta chains drawn from one sample of a study of T cell responses to AZD1222 COVID-19 vaccine. Data came from immunoSEQ multiplex PCR; TCRdb stores just in-frame clones and leaves some out. The sample carries about 91,000 clones, roughly nine tenths recorded once. The specimen was peripheral blood, collected 28 days after the second AZD1222 dose. All receptors derive from an adult who received the AZD1222 COVID-19 vaccine. Each CDR3 is given with its conserved first and last residue. A D gene is named only where the DNA matches it firmly. Expanded clones get a size class; other rows say once, few or many, or leave the size out.

CDR3nt,CDR3aa,abundance,d_gene,j_gene,v_gene
TGTGCCAGCAGTGCCCGGGACAACTATGGCTACACCTTC,CASSARDNYGYTF,NA,NA,TRBJ1-2,TRBV6-2/TRBV6-3
TGTGCCAGCAGCACGGACAGGGGAGGTCCGGACTATGGCTACACCTTC,CASSTDRGGPDYGYTF,NA,TRBD1,TRBJ1-2,TRBV7-8
TGTGCCAGCAGCTTCAGGGTAAAAAATGGAAACACCATATATTTT,CASSFRVKNGNTIYF,NA,NA,TRBJ1-3,TRBV13
TGTGCCAGCAGCTTTTATTCAGGAGGAGGAGGACTCTATGGCTACACCTTC,CASSFYSGGGGLYGYTF,NA,NA,TRBJ1-2,TRBV7-8
TGTGCCAGCAGCCAAGTGCCGACACAGGGGTCACCCCTCCACTTT,CASSQVPTQGSPLHF,NA,TRBD1,TRBJ1-6,TRBV3-1/TRBV3-2
TGCAGCGCAAAGGGACAGGGAGAGGGAGAGACCCAGTACTTC,CSAKGQGEGETQYF,NA,TRBD1,TRBJ2-5,TRBV29-1
TGCGCCAGCAGCTCAGGGACCGTGCAGACTAATGAAAAACTGTTTTTT,CASSSGTVQTNEKLFF,NA,NA,TRBJ1-4,TRBV4-1
TGTGCCAGCAGGGGACTGACAAACACCGGGGAGCTGTTTTTT,CASRGLTNTGELFF,NA,NA,TRBJ2-2,TRBV2
TGTGCCAGCAGCTTAACTAGGGGGCTTGTTGATGAAGCTTTCTTT,CASSLTRGLVDEAFF,once,TRBD1,TRBJ1-1,TRBV13
TGTGCCAGCAGCCCCTTCAGAATCGCTTTGAACACTGAAGCTTTCTTT,CASSPFRIALNTEAFF,NA,NA,TRBJ1-1,TRBV14
TGCGCCAGCAGCGGTCACCTTCAAAGCTCTGGAAACACCATATATTTT,CASSGHLQSSGNTIYF,few,NA,TRBJ1-3,TRBV5-1
TGTGCCTCAGAGGGGATGAACACTGAAGCTTTCTTT,CASEGMNTEAFF,once,NA,TRBJ1-1,TRBV7-9
TGTGCCAGCAGCGTGTCAGGGGGTGAGTTCAATTCACCCCTCCACTTT,CASSVSGGEFNSPLHF,NA,TRBD1,TRBJ1-6,TRBV2
TGTGCCAGCAGCCCGGGGGGTGGCTACACCTTC,CASSPGGGYTF,once,NA,TRBJ1-2,TRBV3-1/TRBV3-2
TGCAGTGCTAGTGAGGGAAATGAGCAGTTCTTC,CSASEGNEQFF,NA,NA,TRBJ2-1,TRBV20-1
TGTGCCAGCAGCTTTTCCGGGAGTGGAAACACCATATATTTT,CASSFSGSGNTIYF,NA,NA,TRBJ1-3,TRBV7-2
TGTGCCAGCAGCGCCCAGACAGGGGACTATGGCTACACCTTC,CASSAQTGDYGYTF,NA,TRBD1,TRBJ1-2,TRBV11-1
TGTGCCAGCAGTGAGAGAAGTCCGGACAATGAGCAGTTCTTC,CASSERSPDNEQFF,NA,NA,TRBJ2-1,TRBV25-1
TGTGCCACCAGTGCCGGACAGGGGGGCCTCACTGAAGCTTTCTTT,CATSAGQGGLTEAFF,NA,TRBD1,TRBJ1-1,TRBV24-1
TGTGCCAGTAGCAAACCCGGGACAGGGAACACTGAAGCTTTCTTT,CASSKPGTGNTEAFF,NA,TRBD1,TRBJ1-1,TRBV19
TGTGCCAGCAGCTTCGGTGGAAGTTCTGAAGCTTTCTTT,CASSFGGSSEAFF,NA,NA,TRBJ1-1,TRBV7-6
TGTGCCAGCACCACCAGTGGGGGATACGAGACCCAGTACTTC,CASTTSGGYETQYF,NA,NA,TRBJ2-5,TRBV18
TGTGCCTGGAGGAATCCAGGGAACAACTATGGCTACACCTTC,CAWRNPGNNYGYTF,NA,NA,TRBJ1-2,TRBV30
TGTGCCAGCAGGCTAGGGGGAAGTAACACTGAAGCTTTCTTT,CASRLGGSNTEAFF,NA,NA,TRBJ1-1,TRBV2
TGTGCCTGGAGTGTACGGGGGGAGGGAGGCTACACCTTC,CAWSVRGEGGYTF,once,NA,TRBJ1-2,TRBV30